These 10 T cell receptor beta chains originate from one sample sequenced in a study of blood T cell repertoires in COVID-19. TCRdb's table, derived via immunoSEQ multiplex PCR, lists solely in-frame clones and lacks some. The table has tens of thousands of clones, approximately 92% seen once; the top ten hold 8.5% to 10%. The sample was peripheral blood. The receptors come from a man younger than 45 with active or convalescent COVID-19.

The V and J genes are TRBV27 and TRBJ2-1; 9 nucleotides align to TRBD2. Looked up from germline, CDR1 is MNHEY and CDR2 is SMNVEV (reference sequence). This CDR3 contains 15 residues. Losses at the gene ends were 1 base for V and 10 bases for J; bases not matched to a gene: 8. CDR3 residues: CASSLWASGAEEQFF. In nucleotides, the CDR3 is TGTGCCAGCAGTTTATGGGCTAGCGGGGCGGAAGAGCAGTTCTTC.

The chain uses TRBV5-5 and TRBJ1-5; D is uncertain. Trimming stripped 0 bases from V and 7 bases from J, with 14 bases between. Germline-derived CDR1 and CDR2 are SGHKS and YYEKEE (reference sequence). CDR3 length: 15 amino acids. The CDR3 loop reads CASSLAGFGGQPQHF. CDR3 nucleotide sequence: TGTGCCAGCAGCTTGGCGGGGTTCGGTGGGCAGCCCCAGCATTTT.

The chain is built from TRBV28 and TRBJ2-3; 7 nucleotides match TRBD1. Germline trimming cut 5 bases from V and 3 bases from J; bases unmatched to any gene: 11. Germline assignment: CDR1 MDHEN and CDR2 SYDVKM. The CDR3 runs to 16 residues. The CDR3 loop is CASSPPTGTGTDTQYF. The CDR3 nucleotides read TGTGCCAGCAGTCCACCGACAGGGACGGGTACAGATACGCAGTATTTT.

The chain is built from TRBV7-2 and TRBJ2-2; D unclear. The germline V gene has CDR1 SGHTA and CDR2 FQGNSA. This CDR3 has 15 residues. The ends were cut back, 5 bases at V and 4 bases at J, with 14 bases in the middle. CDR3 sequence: CASSPLGRSTGELFF. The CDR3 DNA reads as TGTGCCAGCAGCCCCTTGGGCCGAAGCACCGGGGAGCTGTTTTTT.

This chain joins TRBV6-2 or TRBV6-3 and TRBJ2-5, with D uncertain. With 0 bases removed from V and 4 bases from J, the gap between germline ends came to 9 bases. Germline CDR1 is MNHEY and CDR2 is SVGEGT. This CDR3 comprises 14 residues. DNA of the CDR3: TGTGCCAGCAGTTACTCGAGAGTGGTAGAGACCCAGTACTTC. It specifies CASSYSRVVETQYF.

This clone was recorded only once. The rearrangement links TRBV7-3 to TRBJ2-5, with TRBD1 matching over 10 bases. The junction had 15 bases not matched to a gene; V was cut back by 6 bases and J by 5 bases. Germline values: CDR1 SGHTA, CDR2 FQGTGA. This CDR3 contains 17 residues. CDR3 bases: TGTGCCAGCAGACCGGGACAGGGGAACCCGAGAACGGAGACCCAGTACTTC. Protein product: CASRPGQGNPRTETQYF.

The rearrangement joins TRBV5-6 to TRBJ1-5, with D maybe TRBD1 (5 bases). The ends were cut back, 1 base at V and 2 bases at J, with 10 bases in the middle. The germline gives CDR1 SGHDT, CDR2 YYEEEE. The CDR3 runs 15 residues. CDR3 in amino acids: CASSLRGYGNQPQHF. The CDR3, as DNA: TGTGCCAGCAGCTTGAGGGGTTATGGCAATCAGCCCCAGCATTTT.

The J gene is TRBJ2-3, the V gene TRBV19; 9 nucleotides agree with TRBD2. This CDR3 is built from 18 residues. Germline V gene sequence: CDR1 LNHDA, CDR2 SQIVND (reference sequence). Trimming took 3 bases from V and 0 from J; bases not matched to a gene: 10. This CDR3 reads CASSISGSGGFSTDTQYF. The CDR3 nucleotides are TGTGCCAGTAGTATTTCTGGTAGCGGGGGTTTCAGCACAGATACGCAGTATTTT.

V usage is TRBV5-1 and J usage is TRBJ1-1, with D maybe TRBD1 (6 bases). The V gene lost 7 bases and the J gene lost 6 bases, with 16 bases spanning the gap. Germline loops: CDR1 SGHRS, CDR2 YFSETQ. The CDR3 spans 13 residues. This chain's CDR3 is CASQVQGLAEAFF. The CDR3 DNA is TGCGCCAGCCAAGTCCAGGGGTTGGCTGAAGCTTTCTTT.

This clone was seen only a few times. The CDR3 DNA reads as TGTGCCAGCAGCTCACAGGGGGCTCTAAATTCACCCCTCCACTTT. This codes for CASSSQGALNSPLHF. The chain recombines TRBV11-2 with TRBJ1-6, with 9 bases fitting TRBD1. From germline, CDR1 is SGHAT and CDR2 FQNNGV. The CDR3 length is 15 residues. After removal of 4 bases from V and 7 bases from J, the junction contained 5 bases not matched to a gene.